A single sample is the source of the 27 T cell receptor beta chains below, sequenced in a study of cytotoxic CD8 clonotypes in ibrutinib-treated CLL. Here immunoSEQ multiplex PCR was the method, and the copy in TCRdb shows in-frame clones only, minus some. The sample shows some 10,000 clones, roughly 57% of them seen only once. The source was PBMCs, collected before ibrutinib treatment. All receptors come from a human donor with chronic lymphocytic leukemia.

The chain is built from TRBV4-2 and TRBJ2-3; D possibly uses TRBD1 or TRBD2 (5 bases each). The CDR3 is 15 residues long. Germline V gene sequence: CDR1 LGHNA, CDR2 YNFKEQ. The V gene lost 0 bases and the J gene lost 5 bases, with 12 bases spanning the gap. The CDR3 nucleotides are TGTGCCAGCAGCCAAGATTGGGCAGGGAGAGATACGCAGTATTTT. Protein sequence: CASSQDWAGRDTQYF.

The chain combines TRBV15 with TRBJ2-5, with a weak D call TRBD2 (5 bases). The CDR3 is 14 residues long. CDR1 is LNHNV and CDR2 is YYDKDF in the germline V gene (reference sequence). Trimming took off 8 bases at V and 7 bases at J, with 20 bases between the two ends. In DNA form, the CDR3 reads TGTGCCACCGCTCGGGGATCGGCATCCGGGACCCAGTACTTC. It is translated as CATARGSASGTQYF.

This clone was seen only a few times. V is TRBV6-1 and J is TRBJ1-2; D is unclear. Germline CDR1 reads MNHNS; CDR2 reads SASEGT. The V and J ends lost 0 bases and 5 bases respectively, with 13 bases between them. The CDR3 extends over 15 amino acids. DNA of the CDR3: TGTGCCAGCAGTGAAGCGGTGGGCAGGCAATATGGCTACACCTTC. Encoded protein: CASSEAVGRQYGYTF.

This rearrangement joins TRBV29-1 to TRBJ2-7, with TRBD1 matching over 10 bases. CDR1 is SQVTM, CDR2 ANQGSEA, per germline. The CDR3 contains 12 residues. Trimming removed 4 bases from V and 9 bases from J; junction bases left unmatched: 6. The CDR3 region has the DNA TGCAGCGTTGGAACCGACAGGGGGCGGCAGTACTTC. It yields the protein CSVGTDRGRQYF.

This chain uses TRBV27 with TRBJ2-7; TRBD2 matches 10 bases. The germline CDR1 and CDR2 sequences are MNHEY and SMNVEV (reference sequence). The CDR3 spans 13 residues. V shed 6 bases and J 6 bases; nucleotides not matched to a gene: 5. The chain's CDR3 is CASRTGTSVEQYF. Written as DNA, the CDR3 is TGTGCCAGCAGGACCGGGACTAGCGTCGAGCAGTACTTC.

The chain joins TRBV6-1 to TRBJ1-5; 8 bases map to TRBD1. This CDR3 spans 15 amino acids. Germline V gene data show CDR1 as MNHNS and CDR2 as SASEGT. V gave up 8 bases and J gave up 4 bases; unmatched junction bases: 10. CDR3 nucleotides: TGTGCCAGCGAGAGAGGGAGACAGGGGAATCAGCCCCAGCATTTT. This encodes CASERGRQGNQPQHF.

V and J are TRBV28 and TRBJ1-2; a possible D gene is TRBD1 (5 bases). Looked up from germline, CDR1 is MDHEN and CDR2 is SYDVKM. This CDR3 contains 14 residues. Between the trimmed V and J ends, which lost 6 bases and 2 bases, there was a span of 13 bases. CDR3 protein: CASSAGPLNYGYTF. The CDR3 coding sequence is TGTGCCAGCAGCGCGGGGCCCTTAAACTATGGCTACACCTTC.

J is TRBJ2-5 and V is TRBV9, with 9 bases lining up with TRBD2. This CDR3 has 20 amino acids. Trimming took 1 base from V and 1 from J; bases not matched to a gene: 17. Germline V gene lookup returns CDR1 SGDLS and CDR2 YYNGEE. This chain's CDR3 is CASSVSDWWVLAGRQETQYF. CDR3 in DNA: TGTGCCAGCAGCGTATCAGATTGGTGGGTCCTAGCGGGACGCCAAGAGACCCAGTACTTC.

The CDR3 nucleotides are TGTGCCAGCAGTTATCGAGAGACAGGACCTTATGGCTACACCTTC. Amino acids: CASSYRETGPYGYTF. The V call is TRBV6-5, the J call TRBJ1-2, with TRBD1 as a possible D gene (6 bases). Per germline, CDR1 MNHEY and CDR2 SVGAGI. The CDR3 has 15 residues. V lost 3 bases to trimming and J lost 5 bases, with 16 bases between them.

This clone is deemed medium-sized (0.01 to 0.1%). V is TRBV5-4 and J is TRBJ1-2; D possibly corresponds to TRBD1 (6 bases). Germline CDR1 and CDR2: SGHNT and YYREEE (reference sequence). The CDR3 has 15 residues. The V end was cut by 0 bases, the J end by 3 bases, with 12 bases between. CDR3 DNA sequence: TGTGCCAGCAGCTTGGCCGGGGAGGGGGACTATGGCTACACCTTC. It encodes CASSLAGEGDYGYTF.

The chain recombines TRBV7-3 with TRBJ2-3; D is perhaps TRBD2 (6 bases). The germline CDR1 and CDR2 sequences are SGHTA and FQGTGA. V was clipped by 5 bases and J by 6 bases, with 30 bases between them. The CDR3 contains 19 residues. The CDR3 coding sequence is TGTGCCAGCAGCCGGCAGCCGACGACCTTAGGGAGGATAAAGGATACGCAGTATTTT. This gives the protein CASSRQPTTLGRIKDTQYF.

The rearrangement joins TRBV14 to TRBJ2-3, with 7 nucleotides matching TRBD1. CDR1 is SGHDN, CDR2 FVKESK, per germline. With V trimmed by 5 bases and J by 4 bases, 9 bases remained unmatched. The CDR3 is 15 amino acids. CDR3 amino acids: CASSARTGHPDTQYF. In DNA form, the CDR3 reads TGTGCCAGCAGCGCCCGGACAGGCCACCCAGATACGCAGTATTTT.

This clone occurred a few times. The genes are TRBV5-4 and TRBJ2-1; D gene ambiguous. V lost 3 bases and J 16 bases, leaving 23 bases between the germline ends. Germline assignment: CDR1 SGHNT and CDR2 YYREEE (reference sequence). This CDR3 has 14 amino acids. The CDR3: CASSSEYFDGRSFF. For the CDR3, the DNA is TGTGCCAGCAGCTCCGAATACTTTGACGGACGATCATTCTTC.

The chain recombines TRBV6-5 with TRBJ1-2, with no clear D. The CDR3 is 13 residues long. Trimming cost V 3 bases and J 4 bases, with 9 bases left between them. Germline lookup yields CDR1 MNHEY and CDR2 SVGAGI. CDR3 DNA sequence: TGTGCCAGCAGTTATGGGCAGGCCTATGGCTACACCTTC. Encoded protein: CASSYGQAYGYTF.

The DNA of the CDR3 is TGTGCCAGCAGTTACGGGCAGGGGGCGCAAGGGGAGCAGTTCTTC. This codes for CASSYGQGAQGEQFF. The chain couples TRBV6-5 to TRBJ2-1, with 8 bases identical to TRBD1. The CDR3 has 15 amino acids. From germline, CDR1 is MNHEY and CDR2 SVGAGI. V shed 2 bases, J shed 10 bases, and the junction held 10 bases outside the gene matches.

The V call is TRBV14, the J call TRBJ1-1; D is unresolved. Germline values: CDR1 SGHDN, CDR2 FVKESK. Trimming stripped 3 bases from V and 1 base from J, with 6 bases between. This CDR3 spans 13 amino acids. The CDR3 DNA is TGTGCCAGCAGCCATCGGGGGAACACTGAAGCTTTCTTT. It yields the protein CASSHRGNTEAFF.

CDR3 sequence (DNA): TGTGCCAGCAGCCTAGCCTACAACACTGAAGCTTTCTTT. Amino acid sequence: CASSLAYNTEAFF. The chain couples TRBV13 to TRBJ1-1; D gene uncertain. V lost 5 bases to trimming and J lost 2 bases, with 9 bases between them. The CDR3 covers 13 residues. Looked up from germline, CDR1 is PRHDT and CDR2 is FYEKMQ (reference sequence). Full variable domain (outside the CDR3, taken from reference TRBV13 and TRBJ1-1): AAGVIQSPRHLIKEKRETATLKCYPIPRHDTVYWYQQGPGQDPQFLISFYEKMQSDKGSIPDRFSAQQFSDYHSELNMSSLELGDSALYFCASSLAYNTEAFFGQGTRLTVV.

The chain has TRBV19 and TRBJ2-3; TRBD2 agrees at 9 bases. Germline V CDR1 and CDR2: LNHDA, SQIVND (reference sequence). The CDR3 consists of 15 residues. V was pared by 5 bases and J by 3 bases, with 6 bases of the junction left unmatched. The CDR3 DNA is TGTGCCAGTAGTTTTAGCGGGAGTACAACAGATACGCAGTATTTT. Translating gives CASSFSGSTTDTQYF.

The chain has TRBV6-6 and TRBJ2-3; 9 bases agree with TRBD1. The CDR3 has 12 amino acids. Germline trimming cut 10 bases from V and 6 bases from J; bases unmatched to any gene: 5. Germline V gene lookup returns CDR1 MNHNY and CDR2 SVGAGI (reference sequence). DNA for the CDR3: TGTGCCATCGGACAGGGGAAGGATACGCAGTATTTT. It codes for CAIGQGKDTQYF.

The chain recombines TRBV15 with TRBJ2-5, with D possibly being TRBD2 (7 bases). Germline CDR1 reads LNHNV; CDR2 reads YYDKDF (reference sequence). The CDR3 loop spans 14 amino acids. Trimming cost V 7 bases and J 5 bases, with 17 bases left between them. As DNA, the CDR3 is TGTGCCACCAACCCCGGGGGGCCGGCTGAGACCCAGTACTTC. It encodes CATNPGGPAETQYF.

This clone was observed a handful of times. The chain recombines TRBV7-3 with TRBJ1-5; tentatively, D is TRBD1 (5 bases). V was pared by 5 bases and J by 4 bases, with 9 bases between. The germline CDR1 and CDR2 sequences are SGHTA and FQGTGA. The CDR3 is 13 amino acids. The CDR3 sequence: CASSQGGNQPQHF. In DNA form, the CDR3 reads TGTGCCAGCAGCCAGGGTGGAAATCAGCCCCAGCATTTT.

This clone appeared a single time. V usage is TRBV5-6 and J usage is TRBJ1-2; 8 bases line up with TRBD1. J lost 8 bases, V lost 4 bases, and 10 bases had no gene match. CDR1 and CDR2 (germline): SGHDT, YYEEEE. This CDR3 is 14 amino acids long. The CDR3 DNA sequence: TGTGCCAGCAGCCCAGACAGGGGTGTAGGAGGCTACACCTTC. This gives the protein CASSPDRGVGGYTF.

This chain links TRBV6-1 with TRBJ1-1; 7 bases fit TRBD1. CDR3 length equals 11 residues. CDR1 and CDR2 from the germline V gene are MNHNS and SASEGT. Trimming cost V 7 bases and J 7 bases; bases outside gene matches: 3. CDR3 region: CASNRQGEAFF. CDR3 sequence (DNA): TGTGCCAGCAACCGACAGGGTGAAGCTTTCTTT.

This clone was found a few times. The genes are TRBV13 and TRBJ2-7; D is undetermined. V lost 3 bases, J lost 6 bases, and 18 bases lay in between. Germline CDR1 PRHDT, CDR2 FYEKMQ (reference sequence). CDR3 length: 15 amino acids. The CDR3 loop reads CASSFSFHNPLEQYF. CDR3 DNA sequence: TGTGCCAGCAGCTTTTCGTTCCACAACCCTCTCGAGCAGTACTTC.

The CDR3 nucleotides are TGTGCCAGCTCAACGGGACTAGCGGGGGTCTACGAGCAGTACTTC. Protein sequence: CASSTGLAGVYEQYF. This sequence joins TRBV18 and TRBJ2-7; TRBD2 matches 14 bases. The germline CDR1 and CDR2 sequences are KGHSH and LQKENI. Trimming cost V 5 bases and J 3 bases; bases outside gene matches: 3. The CDR3 is 15 amino acids.

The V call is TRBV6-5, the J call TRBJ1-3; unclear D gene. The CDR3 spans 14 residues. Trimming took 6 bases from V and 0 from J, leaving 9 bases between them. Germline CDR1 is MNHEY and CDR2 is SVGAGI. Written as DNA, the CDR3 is TGTGCCAGCAGGCCTACTAACTCTGGAAACACCATATATTTT. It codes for CASRPTNSGNTIYF.

The CDR3: CASRPWGGTEAFF. CDR3 sequence (DNA): TGTGCCAGCAGGCCTTGGGGCGGCACTGAAGCTTTCTTT. V is TRBV2 and J is TRBJ1-1; TRBD1 is a possible D gene (5 bases). The CDR3 spans 13 residues. Per germline, CDR1 SNHLY and CDR2 FYNNEI. The V end was cut by 6 bases, the J end by 4 bases, with 12 bases between. The entire variable domain, with the rest obtained from reference TRBV2 and TRBJ1-1, is as follows: EPEVTQTPSHQVTQMGQEVILRCVPISNHLYFYWYRQILGQKVEFLVSFYNNEISEKSEIFDDQFSVERPDGSNFTLKIRSTKLEDSAMYFCASRPWGGTEAFFGQGTRLTVV.